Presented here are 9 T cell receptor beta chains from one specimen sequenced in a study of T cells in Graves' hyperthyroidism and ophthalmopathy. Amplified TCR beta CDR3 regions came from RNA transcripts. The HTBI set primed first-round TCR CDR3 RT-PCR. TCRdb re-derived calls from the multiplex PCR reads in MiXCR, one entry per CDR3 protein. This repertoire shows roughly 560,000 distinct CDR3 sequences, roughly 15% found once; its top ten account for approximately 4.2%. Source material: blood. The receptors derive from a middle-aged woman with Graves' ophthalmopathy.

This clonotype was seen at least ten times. The CDR3 reads CSAGGTGGHNYGYTF. The CDR3 nucleotides are TGCAGTGCTGGGGGGACAGGGGGCCATAACTATGGCTACACCTTC. The chain carries TRBV20-1 and TRBJ1-2, with 12 bases fitting TRBD1. The CDR3 extends over 15 amino acids. The trim removed 5 bases at V and 1 base at J, leaving 5 bases unmatched. Germline V gene lookup returns CDR1 DFQATT and CDR2 SNEGSKA (reference sequence).

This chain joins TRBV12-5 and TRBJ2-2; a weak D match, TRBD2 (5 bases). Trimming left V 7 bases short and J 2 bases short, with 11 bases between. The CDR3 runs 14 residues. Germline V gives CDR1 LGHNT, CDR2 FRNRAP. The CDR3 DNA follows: TGTGCTAGTGCCAGGACTCTAAACACCGGGGAGCTGTTTTTT. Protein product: CASARTLNTGELFF.

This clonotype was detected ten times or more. Here the CDR3 DNA reads TGTGCCATCAGTGAACTCGAGGCCGCTACGAACACTGAAGCTTTCTTT. The encoded protein is CAISELEAATNTEAFF. The chain links TRBV10-3 to TRBJ1-1; D remains unclear. The CDR3 loop spans 16 amino acids. With 3 bases removed from V and 1 base from J, the gap between germline ends came to 15 bases. Germline V CDR1 and CDR2: ENHRY, SYGVKD.

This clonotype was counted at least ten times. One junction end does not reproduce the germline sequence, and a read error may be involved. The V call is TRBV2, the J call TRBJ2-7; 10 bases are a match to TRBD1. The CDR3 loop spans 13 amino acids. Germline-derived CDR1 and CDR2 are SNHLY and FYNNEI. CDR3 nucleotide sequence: TGCGCCAGCAGTGAGGGACAGGGGAACGAGCAGTACTTC. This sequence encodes CASSEGQGNEQYF.

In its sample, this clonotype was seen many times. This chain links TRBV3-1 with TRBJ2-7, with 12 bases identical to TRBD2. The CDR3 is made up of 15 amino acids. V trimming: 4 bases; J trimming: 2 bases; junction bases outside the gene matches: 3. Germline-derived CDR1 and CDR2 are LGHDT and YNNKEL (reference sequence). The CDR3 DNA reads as TGTGCCAGCAGCCTCCGGACTAGCGGGGCCTACGAGCAGTACTTC. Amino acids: CASSLRTSGAYEQYF.

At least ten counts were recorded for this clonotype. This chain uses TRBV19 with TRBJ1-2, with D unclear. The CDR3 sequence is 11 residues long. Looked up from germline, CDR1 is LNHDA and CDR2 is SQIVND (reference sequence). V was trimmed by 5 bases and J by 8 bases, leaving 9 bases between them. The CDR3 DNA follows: TGTGCCAGTAGTGTAGTAGGAGGCTACACCTTC. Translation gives CASSVVGGYTF.

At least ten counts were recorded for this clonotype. This CDR3 is CSVEDRAYEQYF. Here the CDR3 DNA reads TGCAGCGTTGAAGACAGAGCATACGAGCAGTACTTC. The chain recombines TRBV29-1 with TRBJ2-7; no clear D gene. Trimming took off 0 bases at V and 4 bases at J, with 7 bases between the two ends. The CDR3 has 12 amino acids. Germline-derived CDR1 and CDR2 are SQVTM and ANQGSEA.

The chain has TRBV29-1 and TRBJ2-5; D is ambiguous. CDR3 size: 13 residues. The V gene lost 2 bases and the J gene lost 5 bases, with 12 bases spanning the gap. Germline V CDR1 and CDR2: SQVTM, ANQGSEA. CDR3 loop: CSVESRQVETQYF. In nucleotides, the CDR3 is TGCAGCGTTGAAAGTCGCCAGGTGGAGACCCAGTACTTC.

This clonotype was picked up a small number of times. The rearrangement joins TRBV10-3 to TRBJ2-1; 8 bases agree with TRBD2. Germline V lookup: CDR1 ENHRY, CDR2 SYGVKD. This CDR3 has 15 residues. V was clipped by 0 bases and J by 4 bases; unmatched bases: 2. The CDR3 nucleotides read TGTGCCATCAGTGAGTCTAGCGGGGCTTACAATGAGCAGTTCTTC. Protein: CAISESSGAYNEQFF.